A single sample is the source of the 14 T cell receptor beta chains below, sequenced in a study of Ad26.COV2.S vaccination and SARS-CoV-2 variants. Method: immunoSEQ multiplex PCR; TCRdb's copy keeps in-frame clones and lacks some. The data show nearly 400,000 clones, with over 75% seen just once and 1.9% held by the top ten. The treatment is: some 19 received Ad26.COV2.S at low or high dose, single or two shots; 5 received placebo; per-sample allocation not given. The samples were gathered on day 63 after the first injection of vaccine or placebo. Sequencing was performed on peripheral blood, taken in a trial of Ad26.COV2.S vaccine versus placebo. These receptors originate from a person between 18 and 65 years old who received the Ad26.COV2.S COVID-19 vaccine or a placebo.

The table lists this clone with a count of one. The chain joins TRBV7-9 to TRBJ1-2; 7 bases are a match to TRBD1. The length of the CDR3 is 15 residues. Germline CDR1 and CDR2: SEHNR and FQNEAQ (reference sequence). V lost 7 bases to trimming and J lost 2 bases; unmatched junction nucleotides: 10. Here the CDR3 DNA reads TGTGCCAGCACATTGGGACAGTCCCTGAACTATGGCTACACCTTC. This sequence encodes CASTLGQSLNYGYTF.

This clone has only one observation. V gene TRBV9 combines with J gene TRBJ1-4; 7 bases agree with TRBD1. Germline CDR1 SGDLS, CDR2 YYNGEE. This CDR3 spans 17 amino acids. V shed 1 base, J shed 3 bases, and the junction held 9 bases outside the gene matches. In DNA form, the CDR3 reads TGTGCCAGCAGCGTACCGACAGAGGGGGCAGCTAATGAAAAACTGTTTTTT. Translating it yields CASSVPTEGAANEKLFF.

This chain uses TRBV6-5 with TRBJ1-3; D unresolved. Germline CDR1 and CDR2: MNHEY and SVGAGI. The length of the CDR3 is 16 residues. Trimming took off 2 bases at V and 0 bases at J, with 11 bases between the two ends. CDR3 region: CASSYRTGISGNTIYF. CDR3 nucleotide sequence: TGTGCCAGCAGTTACAGGACCGGTATCTCTGGAAACACCATATATTTT.

This clone was seen once. The rearrangement joins TRBV2 to TRBJ2-1; no clear D. Germline assignment: CDR1 SNHLY and CDR2 FYNNEI. The CDR3 is 16 residues long. Trimming took 4 bases from V and 0 from J, leaving 13 bases between them. CDR3 in amino acids: CASSGLRTSSYNEQFF. The DNA of the CDR3 is TGTGCCAGCAGTGGTTTGCGGACCAGCTCCTACAATGAGCAGTTCTTC.

CDR3 nucleotide sequence: TGTGCCAGCAGCCACCTAGCGGGAGCCCCGGATACGCAGTATTTT. It is translated as CASSHLAGAPDTQYF. V is TRBV3-1 (or the pseudogene TRBV3-2) and J is TRBJ2-3; 10 bases line up with TRBD2. This CDR3 comprises 15 residues. Looked up from germline, CDR1 is LGHDT and CDR2 is YNNKEL (reference sequence). V lost 3 bases to trimming and J lost 6 bases; unmatched junction nucleotides: 6.

This clone was seen ten or more times. This chain connects TRBV6-2 or TRBV6-3 to TRBJ2-6; maybe TRBD1 (6 bases). The CDR3 runs to 16 residues. Trimming shortened V by 6 bases and J by 4 bases, and 16 bases separated the two germline ends. Germline values: CDR1 MNHEY, CDR2 SVGEGT. The CDR3 DNA sequence: TGTGCCAGCAGCCCGAACCAGGGGTCCGGGGCCAACGTCCTGACTTTC. This codes for CASSPNQGSGANVLTF.

The rearrangement links TRBV10-3 to TRBJ2-5; 9 nucleotides match TRBD2. J was trimmed by 5 bases and V by 11 bases; bases with no gene match: 3. CDR1 ENHRY and CDR2 SYGVKD come from the germline V gene. This CDR3 spans 11 amino acids. CDR3 bases: TGTGCCGCGGGGGGGGAGGAGACCCAGTACTTC. Residues: CAAGGEETQYF.

The chain couples TRBV19 to TRBJ1-2; maybe TRBD1 (5 bases). Germline-derived CDR1 and CDR2 are LNHDA and SQIVND (reference sequence). V was shortened by 2 bases and J by 5 bases, with 12 bases between the two germline ends. This CDR3 is 14 amino acids long. The CDR3 coding sequence is TGTGCCAGTAGTATAACAGGAAATTTATATGGCTACACCTTC. It translates to CASSITGNLYGYTF.

This sequence joins TRBV28 and TRBJ1-2, with 7 bases lining up with TRBD1. Germline lookup yields CDR1 MDHEN and CDR2 SYDVKM. The CDR3 is 16 residues long. V dropped 5 bases and J dropped 0; count of bases not matched to a gene: 9. This CDR3 is CASSPQTGPANYGYTF. The DNA for the CDR3 is TGTGCCAGCAGTCCCCAGACAGGGCCAGCTAACTATGGCTACACCTTC.

This chain links TRBV9 with TRBJ1-2, with TRBD1 identical over 9 bases. CDR1 SGDLS and CDR2 YYNGEE come from the germline V gene. V shed 2 bases and J 3 bases; nucleotides not matched to a gene: 8. The CDR3 runs 16 residues. The CDR3 DNA reads TGTGCCAGCAGCGTTTCGCCGGGACAGGGAGACTATGGCTACACCTTC. Amino acids: CASSVSPGQGDYGYTF.

The V gene is TRBV11-2, the J gene TRBJ2-1, with D tentatively TRBD1 (6 bases). The CDR3 runs to 17 residues. In germline, CDR1 is SGHAT, CDR2 FQNNGV. The germline V and J ends were trimmed by 4 bases and 1 base, with 17 bases remaining between them. CDR3 sequence reads: CASSSGATLGSYNEQFF. In DNA form, the CDR3 reads TGTGCCAGCAGCTCAGGGGCCACATTGGGTTCCTACAATGAGCAGTTCTTC.

This clone came up once. The chain couples TRBV4-3 to TRBJ2-2; 15 nucleotides line up with TRBD2. Germline V CDR1 and CDR2: LGHNA, YSLEER. Trimming removed 4 bases from V and 3 bases from J; junction bases left unmatched: 0. The CDR3 contains 16 residues. The CDR3 DNA is TGCGCCAGCAGCCGGACTAGCGGGAGGGACACCGGGGAGCTGTTTTTT. It yields the protein CASSRTSGRDTGELFF.

The rearrangement uses TRBV6-6 and TRBJ2-1; tentative D call: TRBD2 (6 bases). Per germline, CDR1 MNHNY and CDR2 SVGAGI (reference sequence). The V end lost 7 bases, the J end lost 2 bases, and 15 bases lay between the germline ends. CDR3 size: 15 residues. The CDR3 DNA follows: TGTGCCAGCAAGGCCTATGCGGGACCCTACAATGAGCAGTTCTTC. It codes for CASKAYAGPYNEQFF.

This chain uses TRBV18 with TRBJ2-7; 7 bases agree with TRBD2. Germline V gene sequence: CDR1 KGHSH, CDR2 LQKENI. The J segment lost 2 bases and the V segment lost 1 base, leaving 8 bases of the junction unmatched. The CDR3 is made up of 16 amino acids. The CDR3 DNA is TGTGCCAGCTCACCACTAAGCGGGATGGAGACCTACGAGCAGTACTTC. Protein: CASSPLSGMETYEQYF.